Given below is one TCR beta chain in context. Its antigen is currently unknown. As the sequencing template, cDNA was produced by extracting RNA and reverse transcribing it. Sequenced by immunoSEQ multiplex PCR; TCRdb stores in-frame clones only, minus some. The table shows 100,000 to 150,000 clones, with around 49% occurring only once. This record belongs to a study of CD8+ T cells in alopecia areata. Study in general: Oral tofacitinib (5 to 10 mg twice daily) was administered to treated patients.

Lesional scalp punch biopsies and peripheral blood came from alopecia areata patients. Trimming cost V 4 bases and J 6 bases, with 11 bases left between them. This CDR3 spans 13 amino acids. Looked up from germline, CDR1 is SGHRS and CDR2 is YFSETQ. Study-wide findings and caveats: Clonality in lesional scalp, especially alopecia totalis/universalis, exceeded that of normal scalp. Researchers reported that TCR sharing among patients proved less clear than in mice, possibly HLA-linked.

The starting material was CD8+ T cells sorted from blood, obtained at week 0. This chain joins TRBV5-1 and TRBJ1-5, with D unresolved. This TCR was sampled from a human donor with alopecia areata. The CDR3 nucleotides are TGCGCCAGCAGCCCCCACCCGCTTCAGCCCCAGCATTTT. This encodes CASSPHPLQPQHF.